This TCR beta chain comes out of a study of blood T cells in healthy people across ages. Findings and limits, study-wide: Leaving the PBMCs unsorted stopped any conclusive comparison of naive versus antigen-experienced cells.

The authors ran a second PCR of roughly 6 to 11 cycles using a sample-barcoded 5' primer and a J-beta primer mix. Using its own MiXCR run on the 5' RACE reads, TCRdb lists one record per CDR3 protein. The data contain over 450,000 distinct CDR3 sequences, 20% to 30% of them singletons. Germline CDR1 reads SGHAT; CDR2 reads FQNNGV. Germline trimming cut 5 bases from V and 10 bases from J; bases unmatched to any gene: 8. This CDR3 has 13 residues. Concerning this clonotype: Its cognate antigen is unknown.

These records were also assigned to another study, of T cells of mothers and their children.

Sequenced sample: blood. The sequence was obtained from a boy between 10 and 17 years old in good health. V usage is TRBV11-2 and J usage is TRBJ2-1; TRBD1 matches 7 bases. CDR3 region: CASSHQGVEEQFF. The CDR3 nucleotides read TGTGCCAGCAGCCACCAGGGGGTTGAGGAGCAGTTCTTC. The full variable domain, rest sourced from reference TRBV11-2 and TRBJ2-1, is EAGVAQSPRYKIIEKRQSVAFWCNPISGHATLYWYQQILGQGPKLLIQFQNNGVVDDSQLPKDRFSAERLKGVDSTLKIQPAKLEDSAVYLCASSHQGVEEQFFGPGTRLTVL.